Included here is one T cell receptor (beta chain) sequence, with context. Germline V gene lookup returns CDR1 MGHDK and CDR2 SYGVNS. Between the trimmed V and J ends, which lost 3 bases and 1 base, there was a span of 6 bases. The CDR3 totals 13 residues. The data were obtained in a study of T cell changes during pregnancy in multiple sclerosis. Clones were read by immunoSEQ multiplex PCR, and TCRdb kept only the in-frame ones, dropping some. The repertoire holds 40,000 to 55,000 clones, with over 75% as singletons. V gene TRBV25-1 combines with J gene TRBJ1-1; no firm D call. This TCR derives from a female donor with multiple sclerosis, enrolled in a pregnancy study. Material: CD8+ T cells from peripheral blood mononuclear cells, obtained in the second trimester of pregnancy. CDR3 in amino acids: CASSENGNTEAFF. The CDR3 DNA reads TGTGCCAGCAGTGAGAACGGGAACACTGAAGCTTTCTTT.